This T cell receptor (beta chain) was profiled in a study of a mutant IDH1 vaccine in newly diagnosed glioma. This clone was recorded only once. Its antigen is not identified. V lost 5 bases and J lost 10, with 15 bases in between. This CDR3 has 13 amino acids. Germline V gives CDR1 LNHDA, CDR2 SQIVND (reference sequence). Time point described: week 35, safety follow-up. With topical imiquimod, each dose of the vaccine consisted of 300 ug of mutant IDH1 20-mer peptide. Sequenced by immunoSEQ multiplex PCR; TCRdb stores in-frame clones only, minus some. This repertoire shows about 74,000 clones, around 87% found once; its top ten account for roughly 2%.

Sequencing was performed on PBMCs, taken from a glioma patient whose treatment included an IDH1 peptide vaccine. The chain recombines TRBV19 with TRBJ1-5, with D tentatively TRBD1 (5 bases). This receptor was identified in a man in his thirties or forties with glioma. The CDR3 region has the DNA TGTGCCAGTAGTGGGCGGACAATTGGTCCCCAGCATTTT. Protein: CASSGRTIGPQHF.